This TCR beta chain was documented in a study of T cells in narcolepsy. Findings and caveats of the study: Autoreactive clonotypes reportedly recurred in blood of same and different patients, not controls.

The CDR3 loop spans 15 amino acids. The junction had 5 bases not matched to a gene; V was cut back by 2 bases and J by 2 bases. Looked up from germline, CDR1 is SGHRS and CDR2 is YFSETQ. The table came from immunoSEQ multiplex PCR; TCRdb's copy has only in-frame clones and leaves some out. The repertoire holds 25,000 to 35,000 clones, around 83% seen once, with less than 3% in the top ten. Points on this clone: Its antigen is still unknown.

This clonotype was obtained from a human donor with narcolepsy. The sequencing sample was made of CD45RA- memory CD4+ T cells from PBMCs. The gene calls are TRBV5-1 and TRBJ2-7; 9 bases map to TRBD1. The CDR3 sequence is CASSLGQGPTYEQYF. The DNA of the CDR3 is TGCGCCAGCAGCTTAGGACAGGGGCCCACCTACGAGCAGTACTTC.